The 18 T cell receptor beta chains presented below share a single source sample, sequenced in a study of blood T cell repertoires in COVID-19. Sequenced by immunoSEQ multiplex PCR; TCRdb stores in-frame clones only, minus some. Of under 300,000 clones in the sample, 70% to 90% were seen once. The material sequenced was PBMCs or T cells enriched from blood (not recorded which). The receptors originated from a woman aged 45-65 years who had been exposed to COVID-19.

The rearrangement joins TRBV9 to TRBJ1-4, with D uncertain. Germline V CDR1 and CDR2: SGDLS, YYNGEE. V lost 4 bases and J 0 bases, leaving 10 bases between the germline ends. The CDR3 runs 15 residues. CDR3 in DNA: TGTGCCAGCAGCCCCCGCGGGGCAACTAATGAAAAACTGTTTTTT. Its protein is CASSPRGATNEKLFF.

The sample holds one count of this clone. The chain joins TRBV28 to TRBJ1-1; D not certain. From germline, CDR1 is MDHEN and CDR2 SYDVKM. The CDR3 is made up of 12 amino acids. The V gene lost 6 bases and the J gene lost 2 bases, with 7 bases spanning the gap. The CDR3 sequence: CASRQFNTEAFF. As DNA, the CDR3 is TGTGCCAGCAGACAATTTAACACTGAAGCTTTCTTT.

The J gene is TRBJ1-1, the V gene TRBV9; the D gene is possibly TRBD1 (6 bases). V was cut by 4 bases and J by 5 bases, with 12 bases left in between. This CDR3 has 13 residues. Germline V CDR1 and CDR2: SGDLS, YYNGEE. CDR3 residues: CASSKGGGTEAFF. DNA for the CDR3: TGTGCCAGCAGCAAGGGGGGAGGGACTGAAGCTTTCTTT.

A single count supports this clone. V usage is TRBV18 and J usage is TRBJ2-3; perhaps TRBD1 as D (5 bases). The V end was cut by 3 bases, the J end by 4 bases, with 20 bases between. Germline lookup yields CDR1 KGHSH and CDR2 LQKENI. This CDR3 comprises 17 residues. The CDR3 reads CASSPEAGLTIPDTQYF. In DNA form, the CDR3 reads TGTGCCAGCTCACCCGAGGCAGGGTTGACCATCCCAGATACGCAGTATTTT. Using reference TRBV18 and TRBJ2-3 for the parts outside the CDR3, the full variable domain is NAGVMQNPRHLVRRRGQEARLRCSPMKGHSHVYWYRQLPEEGLKFMVYLQKENIIDESGMPKERFSAEFPKEGPSILRIQQVVRGDSAAYFCASSPEAGLTIPDTQYFGPGTRLTVL.

This chain links TRBV6-5 with TRBJ2-2; the D is unclear. This CDR3 comprises 10 residues. V lost 6 bases and J lost 9, with 5 bases in between. Looked up from germline, CDR1 is MNHEY and CDR2 is SVGAGI. The CDR3 coding sequence is TGTGCCAGCAGGGAGTGGGAGCTGTTTTTT. Translated: CASREWELFF.

The J gene is TRBJ2-5, the V gene TRBV19, with 8 bases aligning to TRBD1. With 5 bases clipped from V and 6 bases from J, the junction kept 5 bases outside the gene matches. The CDR3 length is 13 residues. Germline lookup yields CDR1 LNHDA and CDR2 SQIVND (reference sequence). This chain's CDR3 is CASSPGQGKTQYF. CDR3 DNA: TGTGCCAGTAGTCCCGGACAGGGAAAGACCCAGTACTTC.

The chain employs TRBV7-9 and TRBJ2-1; 9 bases are shared with TRBD1. After removal of 8 bases from V and 13 bases from J, the junction contained 18 bases not matched to a gene. The CDR3 totals 15 residues. Germline loops: CDR1 SEHNR, CDR2 FQNEAQ (reference sequence). This chain's CDR3 is CASEPIALGDREQFF. In DNA, the CDR3 is TGTGCCAGCGAGCCCATTGCCTTGGGGGACAGGGAACAGTTCTTC.

This rearrangement joins TRBV4-2 to TRBJ1-1, with 9 positions matching TRBD1. The CDR3 covers 15 residues. V shed 0 bases, J shed 6 bases, and the junction held 5 bases outside the gene matches. Germline values: CDR1 LGHNA, CDR2 YNFKEQ. CDR3 DNA sequence: TGTGCCAGCAGCCAAGAAGGGGACAGGGACTCTGAAGCTTTCTTT. Amino acids: CASSQEGDRDSEAFF.

The rearrangement joins TRBV30 to TRBJ1-1; D call uncertain. CDR1 is GTSNPN, CDR2 SVGIG, per germline (reference sequence). The CDR3 runs 15 residues. Trimming stripped 0 bases from V and 3 bases from J, with 14 bases between. CDR3 sequence: CAWSVSGRRYTEAFF. The CDR3 region has the DNA TGTGCCTGGAGTGTCTCGGGGAGGCGCTACACTGAAGCTTTCTTT.

V is TRBV7-2 and J is TRBJ2-2; 9 positions agree with TRBD2. The CDR3 is made up of 15 amino acids. The V gene end was trimmed by 6 bases and the J gene end by 2 bases; junction bases not matched to a gene: 4. Germline loops: CDR1 SGHTA, CDR2 FQGNSA. CDR3 coding DNA: TGTGCCAGCAGTCCAGCGGGGGGAAACACCGGGGAGCTGTTTTTT. It yields the protein CASSPAGGNTGELFF.

The V call is TRBV19, the J call TRBJ1-1; a possible D gene is TRBD1 (6 bases). Germline V gene lookup returns CDR1 LNHDA and CDR2 SQIVND (reference sequence). CDR3 length: 16 amino acids. V lost 5 bases and J 5 bases, leaving 21 bases between the germline ends. CDR3 protein: CASSPPLGGLWTEAFF. CDR3 coding DNA: TGTGCCAGTAGTCCCCCATTGGGGGGGCTATGGACTGAAGCTTTCTTT.

The gene calls are TRBV18 and TRBJ2-2, with 9 bases that match TRBD1. Germline CDR1 and CDR2: KGHSH and LQKENI. The trim removed 5 bases at V and 4 bases at J, leaving 5 bases unmatched. CDR3 length: 15 amino acids. The DNA of the CDR3 is TGTGCCAGCTCATTACAGGGGGCGAGCACCGGGGAGCTGTTTTTT. This encodes CASSLQGASTGELFF. Using reference TRBV18 and TRBJ2-2 for the parts outside the CDR3, the full variable domain is NAGVMQNPRHLVRRRGQEARLRCSPMKGHSHVYWYRQLPEEGLKFMVYLQKENIIDESGMPKERFSAEFPKEGPSILRIQQVVRGDSAAYFCASSLQGASTGELFFGEGSRLTVL.

The chain uses TRBV28 and TRBJ2-3, with 13 bases that match TRBD2. The CDR3 has 16 residues. Losses at the gene ends were 6 bases for V and 6 bases for J; bases not matched to a gene: 9. Germline-derived CDR1 and CDR2 are MDHEN and SYDVKM. In DNA form, the CDR3 reads TGTGCCAGCAGCGACCTGGGACTAGCGGGGACGGATACGCAGTATTTT. It codes for CASSDLGLAGTDTQYF. Supplemented by reference TRBV28 and TRBJ2-3, the full variable domain reads DVKVTQSSRYLVKRTGEKVFLECVQDMDHENMFWYRQDPGLGLRLIYFSYDVKMKEKGDIPEGYSVSREKKERFSLILESASTNQTSMYLCASSDLGLAGTDTQYFGPGTRLTVL.

The chain carries TRBV2 and TRBJ2-2, with D tentatively TRBD2 (5 bases). In germline, CDR1 is SNHLY, CDR2 FYNNEI. CDR3 length: 15 residues. V lost 4 bases to trimming and J lost 6 bases, with 15 bases between them. CDR3 in amino acids: CASSVLQRAPGELFF. For the CDR3, the DNA is TGTGCCAGCAGTGTATTGCAGAGGGCGCCCGGGGAGCTGTTTTTT.

V gene TRBV19 combines with J gene TRBJ2-2; TRBD1 matches 12 bases. Losses at the gene ends were 9 bases for V and 3 bases for J; bases not matched to a gene: 5. This CDR3 is 15 amino acids long. Germline V CDR1 and CDR2: LNHDA, SQIVND (reference sequence). The CDR3 DNA sequence: TGTGCCAGCTCGGGACAGGGGGCCCACACCGGGGAGCTGTTTTTT. Its protein product is CASSGQGAHTGELFF.

The genes are TRBV7-2 and TRBJ2-5; D is perhaps TRBD2 (5 bases). Deletions cut 2 bases from V and 4 bases from J, with 8 bases between. This CDR3 has 13 amino acids. From germline, CDR1 is SGHTA and CDR2 FQGNSA. The CDR3 sequence is CASSLLAIETQYF. The CDR3 nucleotides are TGTGCCAGCAGCTTACTAGCAATAGAGACCCAGTACTTC.

The DNA for the CDR3 is TGTGCCAGCAAGACTGCCGGGACTAGCGGGGGGGATACAGATACGCAGTATTTT. Protein product: CASKTAGTSGGDTDTQYF. This chain connects TRBV28 to TRBJ2-3; TRBD2 matches at 16 bases. This CDR3 contains 18 residues. V was clipped by 7 bases and J by 3 bases; unmatched bases: 10. In germline, CDR1 is MDHEN, CDR2 SYDVKM.

This clone was picked up one time. This chain connects TRBV5-6 to TRBJ1-5, with D possibly matching TRBD1 (5 bases). This CDR3 contains 13 residues. Germline values: CDR1 SGHDT, CDR2 YYEEEE. Trimming removed 4 bases at V and 12 bases at J, with 17 bases between. CDR3 coding DNA: TGTGCCAGCAGCCTGGATAGGGGTCGTCTCCAGCATTTT. This codes for CASSLDRGRLQHF.